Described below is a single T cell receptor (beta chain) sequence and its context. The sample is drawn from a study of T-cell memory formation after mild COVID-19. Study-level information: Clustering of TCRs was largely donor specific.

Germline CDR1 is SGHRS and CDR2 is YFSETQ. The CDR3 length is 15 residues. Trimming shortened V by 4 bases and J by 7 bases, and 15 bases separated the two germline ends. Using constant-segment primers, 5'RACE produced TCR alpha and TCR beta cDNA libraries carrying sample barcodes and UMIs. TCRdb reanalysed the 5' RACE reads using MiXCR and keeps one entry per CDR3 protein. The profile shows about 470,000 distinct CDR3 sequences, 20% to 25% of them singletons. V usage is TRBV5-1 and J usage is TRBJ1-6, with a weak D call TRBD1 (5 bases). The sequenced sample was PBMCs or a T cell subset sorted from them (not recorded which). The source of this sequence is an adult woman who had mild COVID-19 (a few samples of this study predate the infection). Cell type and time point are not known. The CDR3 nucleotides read TGCGCCAGCAGCCCAAGGGACCGAAAAAATTCACCCCTCCACTTT. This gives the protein CASSPRDRKNSPLHF.